Listed below are T cell receptor beta chains from one sample, sequenced in a study of PD-1 blockade in classical Hodgkin lymphoma. Generated by immunoSEQ multiplex PCR, the TCRdb table keeps only in-frame clones and is missing some. Among 55,000 to 80,000 clones, approximately 88% were seen once, and the ten largest hold roughly an eighth. The material sequenced was peripheral blood mononuclear cells (PBMCs), taken at baseline. These receptors were collected from a human donor with classical Hodgkin lymphoma. Each CDR3 is given with its conserved first and last residue. A D gene is named only where the DNA matches it firmly. Not all rows give a size; the values are once, few, many and, for expanded clones, a class.

CDR3aa: CASSLNLGQGGTGELFF; CDR3nt: TGTGCCAGCAGCTTGAATCTAGGTCAGGGCGGGACCGGGGAGCTGTTTTTT; v_gene: TRBV11-3; abundance: -; d_gene: -; j_gene: TRBJ2-2
CDR3aa: CASSVAPGEQFF; CDR3nt: TGTGCCAGCAGTGTAGCCCCCGGTGAGCAGTTCTTC; v_gene: TRBV27; abundance: -; d_gene: -; j_gene: TRBJ2-1
CDR3aa: CASSGTAFPYEQYF; CDR3nt: TGTGCCAGCAGCGGGACAGCTTTTCCCTACGAGCAGTACTTC; v_gene: TRBV6-1; abundance: -; d_gene: TRBD1; j_gene: TRBJ2-7
CDR3aa: CASSEARAEFTEAFF; CDR3nt: TGTGCCAGCAGTGAAGCGCGGGCAGAATTCACTGAAGCTTTCTTT; v_gene: TRBV2; abundance: -; d_gene: -; j_gene: TRBJ1-1
CDR3aa: CASSLSRIAAQYF; CDR3nt: TGTGCCAGCAGTTTATCCCGTATCGCGGCGCAGTATTTT; v_gene: TRBV27; abundance: -; d_gene: -; j_gene: TRBJ2-3
CDR3aa: CASSPTRDGDTGELFF; CDR3nt: TGTGCCAGCAGCCCAACCCGGGACGGGGACACCGGGGAGCTGTTTTTT; v_gene: TRBV11-1; abundance: once; d_gene: -; j_gene: TRBJ2-2
CDR3aa: CASSYVGLNTEAFF; CDR3nt: TGTGCCAGCAGTTACGTGGGCCTGAACACTGAAGCTTTCTTT; v_gene: TRBV6-5; abundance: -; d_gene: -; j_gene: TRBJ1-1
CDR3aa: CASSDRGIRNTIYF; CDR3nt: TGTGCCAGCAGTGACAGGGGGATAAGAAACACCATATATTTT; v_gene: TRBV6-1; abundance: -; d_gene: TRBD1; j_gene: TRBJ1-3
CDR3aa: CASSPSGEPYNEQFF; CDR3nt: TGTGCCAGCAGCCCTAGCGGGGAACCTTACAATGAGCAGTTCTTC; v_gene: TRBV9; abundance: once; d_gene: TRBD2; j_gene: TRBJ2-1
CDR3aa: CVRSPKTGGDYGYTF; CDR3nt: TGTGTCAGAAGCCCTAAGACAGGGGGAGACTATGGCTACACCTTC; v_gene: TRBV7-5; abundance: few; d_gene: -; j_gene: TRBJ1-2